This TCR beta chain appears in the sequencing data of a study of T cells in Graves' hyperthyroidism and ophthalmopathy. The CDR3 regions of TCR beta were amplified from RNA transcripts. In the first-round RT-PCR of the TCR CDR3, the HTBI primer set was used. In TCRdb, the multiplex PCR reads were re-called with MiXCR into one record per CDR3 protein. Among roughly 49,000 distinct CDR3 sequences listed, roughly 51% were seen once. There are a few counts of this clonotype. The antigen is unknown. Germline-derived CDR1 and CDR2 are SGHTA and FQGTGA. The CDR3 is 14 amino acids. V was trimmed by 7 bases and J by 7 bases, leaving 17 bases between them. General observations from the study: The model identified upcoming ophthalmopathy a median approximately six months ahead of onset.

The study left out patients who had uncontrolled infection, other autoimmune disease, pregnancy or lactation. The J gene is TRBJ2-1, the V gene TRBV7-3; maybe TRBD2 (5 bases). This TCR was sampled from a man aged 18 to 35 with Graves' hyperthyroidism. The sequenced material came from peripheral blood or thyroid tissue (not recorded which). CDR3 amino acids: CASTSDWSRNEQFF. The CDR3 DNA is TGTGCCAGCACCTCGGACTGGAGTAGGAATGAGCAGTTCTTC.